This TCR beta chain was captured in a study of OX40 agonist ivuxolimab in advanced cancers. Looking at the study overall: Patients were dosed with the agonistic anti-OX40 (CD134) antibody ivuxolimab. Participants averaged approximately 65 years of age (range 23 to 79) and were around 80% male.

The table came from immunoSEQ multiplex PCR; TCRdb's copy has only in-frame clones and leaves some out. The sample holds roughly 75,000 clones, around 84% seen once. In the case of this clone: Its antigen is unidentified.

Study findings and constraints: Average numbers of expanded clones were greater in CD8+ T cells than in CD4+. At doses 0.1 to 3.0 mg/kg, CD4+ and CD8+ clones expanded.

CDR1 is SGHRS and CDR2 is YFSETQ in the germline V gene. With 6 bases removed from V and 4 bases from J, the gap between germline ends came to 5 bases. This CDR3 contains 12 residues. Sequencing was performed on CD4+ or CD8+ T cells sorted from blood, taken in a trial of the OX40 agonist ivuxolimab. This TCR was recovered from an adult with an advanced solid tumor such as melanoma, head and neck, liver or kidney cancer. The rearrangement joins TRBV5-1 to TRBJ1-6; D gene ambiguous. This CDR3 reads CASTDYNSPLHF. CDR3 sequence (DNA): TGCGCCAGCACAGATTATAATTCACCCCTCCACTTT.